The clone carrying this TCR beta chain appeared many times. Its antigen remains unidentified. The entry originates in a study of regulatory T cells in long-lasting Graves disease. About the research overall: The criterion for persistent Graves' disease was over 5 years of antithyroid drugs with positive TSH receptor antibodies.

Regarding time point: persistent/refractory GD, antithyroid drugs over 5 years with positive TRAb. PBMC-derived RNA was used for the TCR library. TCR beta libraries were built with iRepertoire HTBI primers and Arm-PCR of CDR3 regions. TCRdb reprocessed the multiplex PCR reads with MiXCR, giving one entry per CDR3 protein. This sample carries some 420,000 distinct CDR3 sequences, 22% of them seen once, and the ten largest clones take around 14%. Deletions cut 5 bases from V and 0 bases from J, with 11 bases between. The germline V gene encodes CDR1 SNHLY and CDR2 FYNNEI. The CDR3 has 15 residues. Findings and limits, study-wide: There were preferences for TRBV28, TRBJ1-2 and TRBJ2-5 in persistent disease. For persistent Graves' patients, TCR diversity was lower than for newly diagnosed ones.

This material consisted of peripheral blood mononuclear cells (PBMCs), taken when the disease was refractory, from a patient treated with antithyroid drugs. This receptor was obtained from a female donor with Graves disease. The chain is built from TRBV2 and TRBJ1-5, with D perhaps matching TRBD1 (5 bases). The CDR3 DNA is TGTGCCAGCAGTCCAAGGGACCTTAGCAATCAGCCCCAGCATTTT. This gives the protein CASSPRDLSNQPQHF.